The sequence of this TCR beta chain was determined in a study of T cells in Graves' hyperthyroidism and ophthalmopathy. The CDR3 sequence is 12 residues long. Trimming cost V 4 bases and J 6 bases, with 9 bases left between them. In germline, CDR1 is WSHSY, CDR2 SAAADI. PBMCs came from 10 ml fresh peripheral blood. TCR beta CDR3 sequences were amplified from RNA transcripts. The study used the HTBI primer set for a first-round RT-PCR of the TCR CDR3. MiXCR was run by TCRdb on the multiplex PCR reads, yielding one entry per CDR3 protein. The table has some 770,000 distinct CDR3 sequences, roughly 15% seen once; the top ten hold roughly 8%. To note about this clonotype: The antigen is not known.

Study-wide results and caveats: Blood also held most thyroid clonotypes expanded beyond 0.001. Ophthalmopathy cases were set apart from stable hyperthyroidism by a 13 V-J model.

Sequenced sample: blood. This receptor was taken from a man aged 18 to 30 with Graves' hyperthyroidism. The chain is built from TRBV10-2 and TRBJ1-2; D remains ambiguous. The CDR3: CASSGRNDGYTF. Here the CDR3 DNA reads TGCGCCAGCAGTGGAAGAAATGATGGCTACACCTTC.